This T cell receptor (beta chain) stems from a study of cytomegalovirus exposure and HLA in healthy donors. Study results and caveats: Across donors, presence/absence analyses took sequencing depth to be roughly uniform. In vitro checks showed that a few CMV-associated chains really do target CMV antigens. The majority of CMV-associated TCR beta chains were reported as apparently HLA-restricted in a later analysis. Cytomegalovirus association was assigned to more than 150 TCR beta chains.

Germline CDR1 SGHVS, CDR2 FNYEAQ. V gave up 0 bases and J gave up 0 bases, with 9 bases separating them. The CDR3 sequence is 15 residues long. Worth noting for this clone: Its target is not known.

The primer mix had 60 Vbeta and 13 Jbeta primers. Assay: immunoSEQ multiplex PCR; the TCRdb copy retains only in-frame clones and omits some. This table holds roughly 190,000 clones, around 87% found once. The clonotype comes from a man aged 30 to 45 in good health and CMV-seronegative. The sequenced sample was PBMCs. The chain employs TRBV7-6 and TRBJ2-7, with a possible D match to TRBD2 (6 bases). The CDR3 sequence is CASSLAGTDSYEQYF. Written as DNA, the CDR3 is TGTGCCAGCAGCTTAGCCGGGACTGACTCCTACGAGCAGTACTTC.